This T cell receptor (beta chain) comes out of a study of T-cell reconstitution after alpha-beta-depleted transplantation in children. As it was prepared, the TCRbeta library received unique molecular identifiers. TCRdb re-derived calls from the PCR reads in MiXCR, one entry per CDR3 protein. The sample carries about 110,000 distinct CDR3 sequences, about a tenth recorded once. The table lists this clonotype with a few counts. Germline V lookup: CDR1 DFQATT, CDR2 SNEGSKA (reference sequence). V was trimmed by 8 bases and J by 4 bases, leaving 14 bases between them. The CDR3 is made up of 12 amino acids.

The chain is built from TRBV20-1 and TRBJ2-5, with a tentative D call TRBD1 (6 bases). This receptor was identified in a boy younger than 10 with acute lymphoblastic leukemia, due to receive a stem cell transplant. Sequences were derived from PBMCs, sampled before TCRalphabeta/CD19-depleted stem cell transplant. For the CDR3, the DNA is TGCAGTTTCAGGGGAAAGGGAGAGACCCAGTACTTC. Translating gives CSFRGKGETQYF.